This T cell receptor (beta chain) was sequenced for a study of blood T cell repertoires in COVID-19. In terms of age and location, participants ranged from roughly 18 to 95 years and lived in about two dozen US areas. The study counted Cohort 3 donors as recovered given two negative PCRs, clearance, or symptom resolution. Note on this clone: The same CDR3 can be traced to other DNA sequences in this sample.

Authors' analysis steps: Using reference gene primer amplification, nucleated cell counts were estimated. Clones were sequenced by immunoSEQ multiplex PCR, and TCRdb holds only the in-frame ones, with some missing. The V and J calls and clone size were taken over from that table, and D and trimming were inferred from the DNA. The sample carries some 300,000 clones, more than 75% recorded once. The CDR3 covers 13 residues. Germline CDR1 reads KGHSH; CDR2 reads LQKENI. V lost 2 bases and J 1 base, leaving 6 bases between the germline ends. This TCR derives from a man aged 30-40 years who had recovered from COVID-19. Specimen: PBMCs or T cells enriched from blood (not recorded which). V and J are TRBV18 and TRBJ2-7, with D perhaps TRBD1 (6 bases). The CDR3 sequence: CASSPGQSYEQYF. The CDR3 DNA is TGTGCCAGCTCACCAGGACAGTCCTACGAGCAGTACTTC.